This TCR beta chain came from a study of T cells in Graves' hyperthyroidism and ophthalmopathy. From RNA transcripts, TCR beta CDR3 regions were amplified. The TCR CDR3 first-round RT-PCR relied on the HTBI primer set. TCRdb analysed the multiplex PCR reads with MiXCR anew, one entry per CDR3 protein. The sample gives some 300,000 distinct CDR3 sequences, roughly 17% of which show up once; roughly 31% is in the top ten. This clonotype has at least ten counts. Trimming cost V 3 bases and J 4 bases, with 15 bases left between them. Germline V gene data show CDR1 as MDHEN and CDR2 as SYDVKM. This CDR3 spans 15 amino acids.

Sequencing was carried out using blood. The receptor was isolated from a young man with Graves' hyperthyroidism. This chain links TRBV28 with TRBJ1-1, with D maybe TRBD1 (6 bases). Here the CDR3 reads CASSFSPTGITEAFF. CDR3 sequence (DNA): TGTGCCAGCAGTTTTAGCCCAACAGGGATCACTGAAGCTTTCTTT.